The present entry profiles one TCR beta chain with its context. Germline assignment: CDR1 SGHRS and CDR2 YFSETQ. V gave up 0 bases and J gave up 0 bases, with 8 bases separating them. The CDR3 runs 15 residues. This specimen comes from a study of blood T cell repertoires in COVID-19. At the level of the study: Donors in the United States, Italy and Spain gave samples during acute or convalescent COVID-19. Sources were T cells, B-cell-depleted T cells, or PBMCs; the material itself was cDNA or gDNA.

Original processing notes: The assay estimated nucleated cells by amplifying reference gene primers. Sequenced by immunoSEQ multiplex PCR; TCRdb stores in-frame clones only, minus some. For V, J and clone size, that table is used; D and trimming come from the DNA. The sample has roughly 60,000 clones; about 82% are singletons. This TCR came from a human donor in a cohort sampled during active COVID-19. The specimen was peripheral blood. This rearrangement joins TRBV5-1 to TRBJ2-3; maybe TRBD2 (5 bases). The CDR3 nucleotides are TGCGCCAGCAGCTTGGCGGGGAGAAGCACAGATACGCAGTATTTT. It yields the protein CASSLAGRSTDTQYF.